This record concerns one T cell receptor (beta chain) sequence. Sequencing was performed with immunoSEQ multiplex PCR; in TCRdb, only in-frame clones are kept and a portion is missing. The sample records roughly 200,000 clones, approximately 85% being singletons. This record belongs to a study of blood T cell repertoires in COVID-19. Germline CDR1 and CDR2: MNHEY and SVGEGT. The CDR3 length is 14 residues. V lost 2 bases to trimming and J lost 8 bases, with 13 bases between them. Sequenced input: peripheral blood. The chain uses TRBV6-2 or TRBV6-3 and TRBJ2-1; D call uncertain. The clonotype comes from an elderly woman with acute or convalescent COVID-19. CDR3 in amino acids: CASSYALSFDEQFF. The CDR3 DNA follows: TGTGCCAGCAGTTACGCCCTATCCTTCGATGAGCAGTTCTTC.